Listed below are T cell receptor beta chains from one sample, sequenced in a study of early T cells in non-severe SARS-CoV-2 infection. TCRdb re-called the 5' RACE reads through MiXCR, storing one row per CDR3 protein. The data hold tens of thousands of distinct CDR3 sequences, with over 4.5% observed a single time. The source was whole blood, collected at baseline. Receptor source: an adult who was a healthcare worker with PCR-confirmed SARS-CoV-2 infection or an uninfected control (not recorded which). Both conserved end residues are part of each CDR3. Fields, in order: CDR3 DNA, CDR3 protein, D gene, clone size, J gene, V gene. A D gene is named only where the DNA matches it firmly. Clone size is shown for a subset of rows, as once, few, many or a class of expanded clone.

CDR3 DNA: TGTGCCAGCAGTTTTGGTGGGGCGGGCTCACCCCTCCACTTT; CDR3 protein: CASSFGGAGSPLHF; D gene: NA; clone size: NA; J gene: TRBJ1-6; V gene: TRBV6-6
CDR3 DNA: TGTGCCAGCAGTTTAGGGTCCGAAAAACTGTTTTTT; CDR3 protein: CASSLGSEKLFF; D gene: NA; clone size: NA; J gene: TRBJ1-4; V gene: TRBV28
CDR3 DNA: TGTGCCAGCAAAAGAGGACAGGACACAGATACGCAGTATTTT; CDR3 protein: CASKRGQDTDTQYF; D gene: TRBD1; clone size: many; J gene: TRBJ2-3; V gene: TRBV6-2/TRBV6-3
CDR3 DNA: TGTGCCAGCAGCTTAATGGCGGAAGGAGATACGCAGTATTTT; CDR3 protein: CASSLMAEGDTQYF; D gene: NA; clone size: NA; J gene: TRBJ2-3; V gene: TRBV7-3
CDR3 DNA: TGCGCCAGCAGCGCCGGACTAGAGGACGAGCAGTTCTTC; CDR3 protein: CASSAGLEDEQFF; D gene: TRBD2; clone size: few; J gene: TRBJ2-1; V gene: TRBV5-1
CDR3 DNA: TGCAGTGCTGAAGGCGTTGCCGGGGCCAACGTCCTGACTTTC; CDR3 protein: CSAEGVAGANVLTF; D gene: NA; clone size: many; J gene: TRBJ2-6; V gene: TRBV20-1
CDR3 DNA: TGTGCCAGCCGAAACAGGGTCTCACTCTATGGCTACACCTTC; CDR3 protein: CASRNRVSLYGYTF; D gene: NA; clone size: many; J gene: TRBJ1-2; V gene: TRBV7-2
CDR3 DNA: TGTGCCAGCAGCCCCGGGACAGGGGCGCGGGGTGAGCAGTTCTTC; CDR3 protein: CASSPGTGARGEQFF; D gene: TRBD1; clone size: many; J gene: TRBJ2-1; V gene: TRBV6-4
CDR3 DNA: TGTGCCAGCAGTTTAGGCCGGGCAGGGCGGAAAAACATTCAGTACTTC; CDR3 protein: CASSLGRAGRKNIQYF; D gene: NA; clone size: NA; J gene: TRBJ2-4; V gene: TRBV28
CDR3 DNA: TGTGCCAGCAGTACTGGGACTAGCAGGACTGAGCAGTTCTTC; CDR3 protein: CASSTGTSRTEQFF; D gene: TRBD2; clone size: many; J gene: TRBJ2-1; V gene: TRBV2
CDR3 DNA: TGTGCCAGCAGCTTAGACATCGGACTAGCTTCCAATGAGCAGTTCTTC; CDR3 protein: CASSLDIGLASNEQFF; D gene: TRBD2; clone size: NA; J gene: TRBJ2-1; V gene: TRBV7-9
CDR3 DNA: TGTGCCAGCAGCCAGGGACAGGGAGGAGAGACCCAGTACTTC; CDR3 protein: CASSQGQGGETQYF; D gene: TRBD1; clone size: few; J gene: TRBJ2-5; V gene: TRBV7-2
CDR3 DNA: TGCGCCAGCAGCCAAGATGGGACCGATTCCAGCTCCTACAATGAGCAGTTCTTC; CDR3 protein: CASSQDGTDSSSYNEQFF; D gene: NA; clone size: few; J gene: TRBJ2-1; V gene: TRBV4-3
CDR3 DNA: TGTGCCAGCAATCTTGCCTTTTACGAGCAGTACTTC; CDR3 protein: CASNLAFYEQYF; D gene: NA; clone size: many; J gene: TRBJ2-7; V gene: TRBV2
CDR3 DNA: TGCAGTGCTAGCCCGAGCTCCTATAATTCACCCCTCCACTTT; CDR3 protein: CSASPSSYNSPLHF; D gene: NA; clone size: few; J gene: TRBJ1-6; V gene: TRBV20-1
CDR3 DNA: TGCAGCGTTCGGGACAGGGGGCCCAATGAGCAGTTCTTC; CDR3 protein: CSVRDRGPNEQFF; D gene: TRBD1; clone size: few; J gene: TRBJ2-1; V gene: TRBV29-1
CDR3 DNA: TGTGCCAGCAGCTTGGGTGACTATGGGAACACTGAAGCTTTCTTT; CDR3 protein: CASSLGDYGNTEAFF; D gene: NA; clone size: many; J gene: TRBJ1-1; V gene: TRBV7-9
CDR3 DNA: TGCGCCAGCAGTCATGGAGGGCCCTCCGCGACCTACGAGCAGTACTTC; CDR3 protein: CASSHGGPSATYEQYF; D gene: NA; clone size: few; J gene: TRBJ2-7; V gene: TRBV23-1
CDR3 DNA: TGCAGCGTTGTCGCCCTAGCGGGAATCACAGATACGCAGTATTTT; CDR3 protein: CSVVALAGITDTQYF; D gene: TRBD2; clone size: many; J gene: TRBJ2-3; V gene: TRBV29-1
CDR3 DNA: TGCGCCAGCAGCCAAGATTTCGGGAGCTCTGGAAACACCATATATTTT; CDR3 protein: CASSQDFGSSGNTIYF; D gene: NA; clone size: NA; J gene: TRBJ1-3; V gene: TRBV4-3
CDR3 DNA: TGTGCCAGCAGTTACGGTAGGGAAGGAACTGAAGCTTTCTTT; CDR3 protein: CASSYGREGTEAFF; D gene: NA; clone size: many; J gene: TRBJ1-1; V gene: TRBV6-5
CDR3 DNA: TGTGCCAGCAGTCGCCGGGACTCTACAGATACGCAGTATTTT; CDR3 protein: CASSRRDSTDTQYF; D gene: NA; clone size: many; J gene: TRBJ2-3; V gene: TRBV6-6
CDR3 DNA: TGCAGTGCTTCCGCTATGACTTGGGGCACAGATACGCAGTATTTT; CDR3 protein: CSASAMTWGTDTQYF; D gene: NA; clone size: many; J gene: TRBJ2-3; V gene: TRBV20-1
CDR3 DNA: TGTGCCACCTCAGCGGAGAATCAGCCCCAGCATTTT; CDR3 protein: CATSAENQPQHF; D gene: NA; clone size: many; J gene: TRBJ1-5; V gene: TRBV7-9
CDR3 DNA: TGTGCCATCAGTAGAGCGACAGGACGGGAGACCCAGTACTTC; CDR3 protein: CAISRATGRETQYF; D gene: NA; clone size: NA; J gene: TRBJ2-5; V gene: TRBV10-3
CDR3 DNA: TGTGCCAGCAGTTTAAAACCGACCAATTCACCCCTCCACTTT; CDR3 protein: CASSLKPTNSPLHF; D gene: NA; clone size: NA; J gene: TRBJ1-6; V gene: TRBV28
CDR3 DNA: TGCAGTGCTAGAGTACAGGGGGCGCTCTATGGCTACACCTTC; CDR3 protein: CSARVQGALYGYTF; D gene: TRBD1; clone size: few; J gene: TRBJ1-2; V gene: TRBV20-1
CDR3 DNA: TGCAGTGCTAGATCACATGGCCGCCGGAATTCACCCCTCCACTTT; CDR3 protein: CSARSHGRRNSPLHF; D gene: NA; clone size: many; J gene: TRBJ1-6; V gene: TRBV20-1
CDR3 DNA: TGCAGTGCTAGGCCCGGGACTACTGTCTACGAGCAGTACTTC; CDR3 protein: CSARPGTTVYEQYF; D gene: TRBD2; clone size: many; J gene: TRBJ2-7; V gene: TRBV20-1
CDR3 DNA: TGTGCCAGCAGCTTAGATTTAGGTGAGCAGTTCTTC; CDR3 protein: CASSLDLGEQFF; D gene: NA; clone size: many; J gene: TRBJ2-1; V gene: TRBV11-1
CDR3 DNA: TGTGCCAGCAGTTACTTTGGGTCAACTGAAGCTTTCTTT; CDR3 protein: CASSYFGSTEAFF; D gene: NA; clone size: NA; J gene: TRBJ1-1; V gene: TRBV6-2/TRBV6-3
CDR3 DNA: TGTGCCAGCAGTGGTCTTAAGGGTGAGCAGTTCTTC; CDR3 protein: CASSGLKGEQFF; D gene: NA; clone size: many; J gene: TRBJ2-1; V gene: TRBV6-5
CDR3 DNA: TGTGCCAGCAGTCTTTTCGGTAACTACGAGCAGTACTTC; CDR3 protein: CASSLFGNYEQYF; D gene: NA; clone size: many; J gene: TRBJ2-7; V gene: TRBV27
CDR3 DNA: TGTGCCAGCTCACCAGGCATTGCTAGCACAGATACGCAGTATTTT; CDR3 protein: CASSPGIASTDTQYF; D gene: NA; clone size: NA; J gene: TRBJ2-3; V gene: TRBV18
CDR3 DNA: TGTGCCAGCAGTTTAAGGAGCAATCAGCCCCAGCATTTT; CDR3 protein: CASSLRSNQPQHF; D gene: NA; clone size: many; J gene: TRBJ1-5; V gene: TRBV28
CDR3 DNA: TGCAGTGCCACCACCGACACCTACGAGCAGTACTTC; CDR3 protein: CSATTDTYEQYF; D gene: NA; clone size: few; J gene: TRBJ2-7; V gene: TRBV20-1
CDR3 DNA: TGCAGTGCTAGAAGTAGACATGCCTACGAGCAGTACTTC; CDR3 protein: CSARSRHAYEQYF; D gene: NA; clone size: many; J gene: TRBJ2-7; V gene: TRBV20-1
CDR3 DNA: TGTGCCAGTAGTATCCGGCCTAGCGGGGGATACAATGAGCAGTTCTTC; CDR3 protein: CASSIRPSGGYNEQFF; D gene: TRBD2; clone size: few; J gene: TRBJ2-1; V gene: TRBV19
CDR3 DNA: TGCAGCGTTGAAGATTTGGCGGGCGGAAACACTGAAGCTTTCTTT; CDR3 protein: CSVEDLAGGNTEAFF; D gene: NA; clone size: many; J gene: TRBJ1-1; V gene: TRBV29-1
CDR3 DNA: TGCGCCAGCAGCCAAGATCATGGGACGTATGGCTACACCTTC; CDR3 protein: CASSQDHGTYGYTF; D gene: NA; clone size: many; J gene: TRBJ1-2; V gene: TRBV4-3
CDR3 DNA: TGTGCCAGCGAAAAAGCGGGATTATCCTACGAGCAGTACTTC; CDR3 protein: CASEKAGLSYEQYF; D gene: TRBD2; clone size: few; J gene: TRBJ2-7; V gene: TRBV6-5
CDR3 DNA: TGTGCCATCAGTGAGTCCCGGGAGAACTATGGCTACACCTTC; CDR3 protein: CAISESRENYGYTF; D gene: NA; clone size: NA; J gene: TRBJ1-2; V gene: TRBV10-3
CDR3 DNA: TGCGCCAGCAGCCACGGACTAGCGGGCGAGCAGTACTTC; CDR3 protein: CASSHGLAGEQYF; D gene: TRBD2; clone size: many; J gene: TRBJ2-7; V gene: TRBV5-1
CDR3 DNA: TGTGCCACCGTTGCCAGGGACGGTTTCATGAACACTGAAGCTTTCTTT; CDR3 protein: CATVARDGFMNTEAFF; D gene: NA; clone size: many; J gene: TRBJ1-1; V gene: TRBV15
CDR3 DNA: TGTGCCAGCAGTTCGACAGGGCTGAACACTGAAGCTTTCTTT; CDR3 protein: CASSSTGLNTEAFF; D gene: TRBD1; clone size: NA; J gene: TRBJ1-1; V gene: TRBV28
CDR3 DNA: TGTGCCAGCAGCTTGAATAGGGGAACAGATACGCAGTATTTT; CDR3 protein: CASSLNRGTDTQYF; D gene: NA; clone size: many; J gene: TRBJ2-3; V gene: TRBV11-2
CDR3 DNA: TGTGCCAGCAGTATCCCCGGGACGTCCCTCCACTTT; CDR3 protein: CASSIPGTSLHF; D gene: NA; clone size: NA; J gene: TRBJ1-6; V gene: TRBV12-3/TRBV12-4
CDR3 DNA: TGTGCCAGCAGCCTAGACAGCGTTAGCTATGAGCAGTTCTTC; CDR3 protein: CASSLDSVSYEQFF; D gene: NA; clone size: many; J gene: TRBJ2-1; V gene: TRBV11-2
CDR3 DNA: TGTGCCAGCAGCGAGGCCCGGGGCAATGAGCAGTTCTTC; CDR3 protein: CASSEARGNEQFF; D gene: NA; clone size: many; J gene: TRBJ2-1; V gene: TRBV7-9
CDR3 DNA: TGTGCCAGCAGCTTATCGAGAAACAATGAGCAGTTCTTC; CDR3 protein: CASSLSRNNEQFF; D gene: NA; clone size: many; J gene: TRBJ2-1; V gene: TRBV7-2
CDR3 DNA: TGTGCCAGCAGCTTCGAGACAGGACATAATTCACCCCTCCACTTT; CDR3 protein: CASSFETGHNSPLHF; D gene: NA; clone size: many; J gene: TRBJ1-6; V gene: TRBV7-8
CDR3 DNA: TGTGCCAGTAGTACTCGACCCCCTGAAGCTTTCTTT; CDR3 protein: CASSTRPPEAFF; D gene: NA; clone size: many; J gene: TRBJ1-1; V gene: TRBV19
CDR3 DNA: TGTGCCAGCACCACCCGGGGGAGTACGTACTTC; CDR3 protein: CASTTRGSTYF; D gene: NA; clone size: few; J gene: TRBJ2-7; V gene: TRBV28
CDR3 DNA: TGCAGTGCTGCCTCTCTAGCGGGAGGTTCATCCGGGGCCAACGTCCTGACTTTC; CDR3 protein: CSAASLAGGSSGANVLTF; D gene: TRBD2; clone size: many; J gene: TRBJ2-6; V gene: TRBV20-1
CDR3 DNA: TGTGCCAGCAGTTACGGGTCCGGCGATGGCTACACCTTC; CDR3 protein: CASSYGSGDGYTF; D gene: NA; clone size: few; J gene: TRBJ1-2; V gene: TRBV6-2/TRBV6-3